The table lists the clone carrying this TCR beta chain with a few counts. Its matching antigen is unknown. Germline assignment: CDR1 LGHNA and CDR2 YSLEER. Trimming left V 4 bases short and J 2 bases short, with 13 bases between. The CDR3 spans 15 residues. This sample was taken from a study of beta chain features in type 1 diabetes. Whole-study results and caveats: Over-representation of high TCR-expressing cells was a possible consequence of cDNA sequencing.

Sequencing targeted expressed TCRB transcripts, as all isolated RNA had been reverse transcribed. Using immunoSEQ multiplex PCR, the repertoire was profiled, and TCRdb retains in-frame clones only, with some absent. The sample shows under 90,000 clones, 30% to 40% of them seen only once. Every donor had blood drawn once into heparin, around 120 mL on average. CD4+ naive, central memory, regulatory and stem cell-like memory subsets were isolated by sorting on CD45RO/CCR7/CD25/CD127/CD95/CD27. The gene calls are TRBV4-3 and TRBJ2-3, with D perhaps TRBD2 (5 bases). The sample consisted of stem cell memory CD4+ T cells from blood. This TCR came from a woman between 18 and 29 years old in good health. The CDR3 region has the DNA TGCGCCAGCAGCCGTGCGTGGCGGGCCACAGATACGCAGTATTTT. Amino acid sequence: CASSRAWRATDTQYF.